This T cell receptor beta chain was identified in a study of cytomegalovirus exposure and HLA in healthy donors. Study-wide background: Of about 390 genotyped donors, about 80% grouped in the Caucasian-associated ancestry cluster. Findings and limits, study-wide: Per a later analysis, 15,000 to 20,000 TCR beta sequences showed association with HLA alleles at 0.05 false discovery rate. 87-base-pair reads could not separate some V segments, including TRBV6-2 and TRBV6-3.

The germline V gene has CDR1 SGHTS and CDR2 YDEGEE. The CDR3 is 13 residues long. V was clipped by 7 bases and J by 12 bases; unmatched bases: 12. Healthy bone marrow donors made up the donor group. PCR amplification relied on 60 Vbeta primers (plus 13 Jbeta primers). TCRdb keeps only in-frame clones here, not all; method: immunoSEQ multiplex PCR. The sample lists 60,000 or so clones, 77% seen once, with approximately 2.3% in the top ten. Notes on this clone: Its target is not known.

The chain is built from TRBV5-8 and TRBJ2-1, with 8 bases matching TRBD2. The sequence derives from a female donor in good health and CMV-seronegative. Sequencing was performed on PBMCs. The CDR3 sequence is CASLRSGGRTQFF. The CDR3 DNA sequence: TGTGCCAGCCTAAGGAGCGGGGGAAGGACGCAGTTCTTC. Filled out from reference TRBV5-8 and TRBJ2-1, the complete variable domain reads EAGVTQSPTHLIKTRGQQATLRCSPISGHTSVYWYQQALGLGLQFLLWYDEGEERNRGNFPPRFSGRQFPNYSSELNVNALELEDSALYLCASLRSGGRTQFFGPGTRLTVL.